This TCR beta chain was recorded in a study of blood T cell repertoires in COVID-19. Clones were sequenced by immunoSEQ multiplex PCR, and TCRdb holds only the in-frame ones, with some missing. The data contain 220,000 or so clones, 90% of them singletons. The V end lost 6 bases, the J end lost 3 bases, and 15 bases lay between the germline ends. This CDR3 has 14 amino acids. The V gene's germline CDR1 is SGHNT and CDR2 YYREEE (reference sequence). This clone was observed a handful of times. Sequenced input: PBMCs or T cells enriched from blood (not recorded which). The sequence derives from a man between 25 and 39 years old who had been exposed to COVID-19. This chain joins TRBV5-4 and TRBJ1-1, with D perhaps matching TRBD1 (6 bases). The CDR3 region is CASKKEHRDTEAFF. CDR3 coding DNA: TGTGCCAGCAAAAAGGAACACAGGGACACTGAAGCTTTCTTT.